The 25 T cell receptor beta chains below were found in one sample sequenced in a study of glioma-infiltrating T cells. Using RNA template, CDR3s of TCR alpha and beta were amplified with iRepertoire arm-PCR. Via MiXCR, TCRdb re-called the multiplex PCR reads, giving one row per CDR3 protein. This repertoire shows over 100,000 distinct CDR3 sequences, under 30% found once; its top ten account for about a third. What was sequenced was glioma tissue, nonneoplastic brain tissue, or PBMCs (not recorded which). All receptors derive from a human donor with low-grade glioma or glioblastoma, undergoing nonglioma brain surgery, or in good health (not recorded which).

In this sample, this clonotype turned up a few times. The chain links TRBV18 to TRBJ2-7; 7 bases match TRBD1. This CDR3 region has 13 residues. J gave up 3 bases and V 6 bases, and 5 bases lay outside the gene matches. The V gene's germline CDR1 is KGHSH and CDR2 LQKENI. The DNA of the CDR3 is TGTGCCAGCTCCCCCGGACAGGACTACGAGCAGTACTTC. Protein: CASSPGQDYEQYF.

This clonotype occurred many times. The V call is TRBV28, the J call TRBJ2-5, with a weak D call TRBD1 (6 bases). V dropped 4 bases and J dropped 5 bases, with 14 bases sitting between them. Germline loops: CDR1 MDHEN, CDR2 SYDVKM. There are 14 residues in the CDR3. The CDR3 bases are TGTGCCAGCAGTTCCCCCAACAGGGAGGAGACCCAGTACTTC. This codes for CASSSPNREETQYF.

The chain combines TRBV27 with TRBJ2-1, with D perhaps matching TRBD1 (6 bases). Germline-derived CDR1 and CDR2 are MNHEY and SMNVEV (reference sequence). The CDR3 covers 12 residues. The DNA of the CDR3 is TGTGGCAGTAGTCCACAGGGATATGAGCAGTTCTTC. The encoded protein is CGSSPQGYEQFF.

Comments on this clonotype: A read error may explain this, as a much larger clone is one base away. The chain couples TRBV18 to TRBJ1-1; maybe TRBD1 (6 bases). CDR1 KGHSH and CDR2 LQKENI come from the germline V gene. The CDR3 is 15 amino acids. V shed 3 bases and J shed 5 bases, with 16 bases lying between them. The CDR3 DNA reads TGTGCCAGCTCACCTCCTATGGGGGCATGGACTGAAGCTTTCTTT. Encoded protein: CASSPPMGAWTEAFF.

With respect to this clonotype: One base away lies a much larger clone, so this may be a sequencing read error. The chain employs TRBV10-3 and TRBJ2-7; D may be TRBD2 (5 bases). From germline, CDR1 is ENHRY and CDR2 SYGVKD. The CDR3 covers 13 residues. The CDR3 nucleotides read TGTGCCACCTTAGCGCCAGCCTCCTACGAGCAGCACTTC. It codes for CATLAPASYEQHF.

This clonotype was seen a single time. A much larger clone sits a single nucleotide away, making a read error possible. In DNA form, the CDR3 reads TGTGCCAGCATCCCTCCGGGACAGGACTCCGTAAGCTATGGCTACACCTTC. It translates to CASIPPGQDSVSYGYTF. The V call is TRBV7-2, the J call TRBJ1-2; 8 positions agree with TRBD1. CDR3 length equals 17 residues. Trimming took 7 bases from V and 4 from J; bases not matched to a gene: 17. Germline V gene data show CDR1 as SGHTA and CDR2 as FQGNSA.

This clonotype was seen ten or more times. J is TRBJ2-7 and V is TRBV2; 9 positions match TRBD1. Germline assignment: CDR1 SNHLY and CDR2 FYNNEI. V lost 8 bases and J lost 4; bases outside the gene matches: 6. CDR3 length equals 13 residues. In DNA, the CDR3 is TGTGCCAGCCGGGGACAGGGCTTATACGAGCAGTACTTC. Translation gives CASRGQGLYEQYF. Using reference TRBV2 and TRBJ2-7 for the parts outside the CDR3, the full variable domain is EPEVTQTPSHQVTQMGQEVILRCVPISNHLYFYWYRQILGQKVEFLVSFYNNEISEKSEIFDDQFSVERPDGSNFTLKIRSTKLEDSAMYFCASRGQGLYEQYFGPGTRLTVT.

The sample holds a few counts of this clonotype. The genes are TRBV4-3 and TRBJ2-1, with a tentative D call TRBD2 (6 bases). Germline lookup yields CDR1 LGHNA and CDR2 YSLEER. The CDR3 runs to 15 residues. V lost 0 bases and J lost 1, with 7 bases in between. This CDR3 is CASSQDGGSYNEQFF. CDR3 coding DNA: TGCGCCAGCAGCCAAGATGGGGGGTCCTACAATGAGCAGTTCTTC.

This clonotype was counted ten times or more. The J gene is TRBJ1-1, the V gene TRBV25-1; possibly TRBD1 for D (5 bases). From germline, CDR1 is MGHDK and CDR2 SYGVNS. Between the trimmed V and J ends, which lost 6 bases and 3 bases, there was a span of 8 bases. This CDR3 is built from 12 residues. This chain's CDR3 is CASSRVHTEAFF. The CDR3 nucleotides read TGTGCCAGCAGCAGGGTGCACACTGAAGCTTTCTTT. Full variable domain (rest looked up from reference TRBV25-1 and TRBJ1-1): EADIYQTPRYLVIGTGKKITLECSQTMGHDKMYWYQQDPGMELHLIHYSYGVNSTEKGDLSSESTVSRIRTEHFPLTLESARPSHTSQYLCASSRVHTEAFFGQGTRLTVV.

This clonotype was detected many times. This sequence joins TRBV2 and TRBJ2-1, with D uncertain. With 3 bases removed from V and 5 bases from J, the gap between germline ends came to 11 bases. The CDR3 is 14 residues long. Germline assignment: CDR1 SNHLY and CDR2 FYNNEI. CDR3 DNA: TGTGCCAGCAGTGATGCGCGGAACCACAATGAGCAGTTCTTC. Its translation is CASSDARNHNEQFF.

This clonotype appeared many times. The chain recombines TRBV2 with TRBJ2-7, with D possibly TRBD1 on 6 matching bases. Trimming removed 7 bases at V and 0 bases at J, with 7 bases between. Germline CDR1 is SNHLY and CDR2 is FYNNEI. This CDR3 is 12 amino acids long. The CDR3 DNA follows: TGTGCCAGCACGGACAGCTCCTACGAGCAGTACTTC. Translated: CASTDSSYEQYF.

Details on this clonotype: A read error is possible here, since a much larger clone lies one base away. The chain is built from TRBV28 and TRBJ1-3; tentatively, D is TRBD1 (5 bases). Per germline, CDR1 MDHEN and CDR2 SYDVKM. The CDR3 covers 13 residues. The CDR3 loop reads CAIRGFSGNPIYF. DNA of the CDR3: TGTGCCATCCGGGGGTTCTCTGGAAACCCCATATATTTT.

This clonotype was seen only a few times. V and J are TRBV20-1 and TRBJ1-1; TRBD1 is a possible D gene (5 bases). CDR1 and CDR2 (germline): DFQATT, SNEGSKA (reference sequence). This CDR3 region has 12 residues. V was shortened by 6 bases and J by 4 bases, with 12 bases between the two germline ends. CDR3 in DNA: TGCAGTGCGCCCCAGGGAACCACTGAAGCTTTCTTT. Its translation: CSAPQGTTEAFF.

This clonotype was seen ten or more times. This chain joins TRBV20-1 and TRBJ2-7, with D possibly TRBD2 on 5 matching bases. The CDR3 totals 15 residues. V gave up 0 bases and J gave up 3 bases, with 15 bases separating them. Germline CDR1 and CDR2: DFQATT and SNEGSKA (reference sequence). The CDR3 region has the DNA TGCAGTGCTAGAGATGCCAGGAGGAGCAGCTACGAGCAGTACTTC. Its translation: CSARDARRSSYEQYF.

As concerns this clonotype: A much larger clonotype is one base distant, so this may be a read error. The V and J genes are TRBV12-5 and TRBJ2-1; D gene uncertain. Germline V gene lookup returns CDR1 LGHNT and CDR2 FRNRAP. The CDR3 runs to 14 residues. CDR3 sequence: CASGTLSSYNEQSF. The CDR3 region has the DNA TGTGCTAGTGGTACATTGAGCTCCTACAATGAGCAGTCCTTC.

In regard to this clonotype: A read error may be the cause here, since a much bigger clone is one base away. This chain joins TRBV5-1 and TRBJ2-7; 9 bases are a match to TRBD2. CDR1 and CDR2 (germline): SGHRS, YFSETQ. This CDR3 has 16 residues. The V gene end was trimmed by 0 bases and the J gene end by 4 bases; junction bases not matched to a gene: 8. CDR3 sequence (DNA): TGCGCCAGCAGCTTGGCGGGTAGCGGGAGAAAGTACGAGCAGTACTTC. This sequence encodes CASSLAGSGRKYEQYF.

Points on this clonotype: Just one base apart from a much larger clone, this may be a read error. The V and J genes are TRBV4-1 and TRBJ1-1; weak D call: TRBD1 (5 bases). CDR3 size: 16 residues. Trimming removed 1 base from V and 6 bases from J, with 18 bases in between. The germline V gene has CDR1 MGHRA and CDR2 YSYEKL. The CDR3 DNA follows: TGCGCCAGCAGCCAAGGGAGGGGCGGCACCGACGCTGAAGCTTTCTTT. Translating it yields CASSQGRGGTDAEAFF.

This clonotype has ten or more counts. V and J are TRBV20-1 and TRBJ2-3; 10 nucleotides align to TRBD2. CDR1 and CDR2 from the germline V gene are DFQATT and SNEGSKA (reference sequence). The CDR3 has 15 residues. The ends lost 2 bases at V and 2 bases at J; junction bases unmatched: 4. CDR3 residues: CSARFLAGATDTQYF. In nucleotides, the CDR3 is TGCAGTGCTAGATTCCTAGCGGGGGCCACAGATACGCAGTATTTT.

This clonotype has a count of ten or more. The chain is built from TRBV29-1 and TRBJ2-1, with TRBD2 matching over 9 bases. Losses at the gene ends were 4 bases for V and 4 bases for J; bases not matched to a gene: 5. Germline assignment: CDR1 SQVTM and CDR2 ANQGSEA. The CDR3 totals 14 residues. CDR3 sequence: CSVGRLAAYNEQFF. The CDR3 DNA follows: TGCAGCGTTGGACGACTAGCGGCTTACAATGAGCAGTTCTTC.

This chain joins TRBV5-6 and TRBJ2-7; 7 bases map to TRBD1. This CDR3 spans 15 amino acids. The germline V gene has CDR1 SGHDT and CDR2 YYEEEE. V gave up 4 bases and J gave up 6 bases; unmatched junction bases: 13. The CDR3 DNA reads TGTGCCAGCAGCGTGCAGACAGGGCTGGGCTGCGAGCAGTACTTC. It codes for CASSVQTGLGCEQYF.

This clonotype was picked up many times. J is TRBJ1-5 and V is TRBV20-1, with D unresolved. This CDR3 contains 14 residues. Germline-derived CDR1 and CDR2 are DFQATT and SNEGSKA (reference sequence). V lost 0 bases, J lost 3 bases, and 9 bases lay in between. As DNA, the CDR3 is TGCAGTGCTAGAGATATCAGGACCAATCAGCCCCAGCATTTT. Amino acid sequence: CSARDIRTNQPQHF.

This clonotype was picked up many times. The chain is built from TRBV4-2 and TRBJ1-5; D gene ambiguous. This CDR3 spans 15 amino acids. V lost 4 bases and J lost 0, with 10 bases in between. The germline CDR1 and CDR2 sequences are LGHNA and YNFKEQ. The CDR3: CASSRALDSNQPQHF. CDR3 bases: TGTGCCAGCAGCCGCGCCCTGGATAGCAATCAGCCCCAGCATTTT.

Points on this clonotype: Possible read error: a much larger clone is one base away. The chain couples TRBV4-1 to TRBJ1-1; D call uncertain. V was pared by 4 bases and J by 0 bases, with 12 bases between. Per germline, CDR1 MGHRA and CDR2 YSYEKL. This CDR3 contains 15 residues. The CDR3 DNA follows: TGCGCCAGCAGCCCCCAGGAGTATATGAACACTGAAGCTTTCTTT. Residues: CASSPQEYMNTEAFF.

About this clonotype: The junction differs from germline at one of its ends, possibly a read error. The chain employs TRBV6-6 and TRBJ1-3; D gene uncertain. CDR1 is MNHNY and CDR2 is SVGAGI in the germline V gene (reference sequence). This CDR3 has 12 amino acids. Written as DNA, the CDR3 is TGTTCCAGCACCCCCTCTGGAAACACCATATATTTT. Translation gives CSSTPSGNTIYF.

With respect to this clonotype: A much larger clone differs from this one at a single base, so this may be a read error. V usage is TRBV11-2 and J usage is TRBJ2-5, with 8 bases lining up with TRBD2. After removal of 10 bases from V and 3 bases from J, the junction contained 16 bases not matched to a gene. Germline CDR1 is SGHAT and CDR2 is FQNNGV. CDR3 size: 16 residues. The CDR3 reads CAISSTGGGLEETQYF. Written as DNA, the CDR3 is TGTGCCATCTCCTCGACCGGCGGGGGGTTGGAAGAGACCCAGTACTTC.